A selection of T cell receptor beta chains follows, all from one sample in a study of blood T cell repertoires in COVID-19. TCRdb's copy holds only in-frame clones and misses some; the assay was immunoSEQ multiplex PCR. The repertoire includes about 500,000 clones, roughly 87% of them detected once, and about 0.91% sits in the top ten. The sample comprised peripheral blood. These receptor sequences come from a man between 18 and 35 years old with COVID-19, enrolled during active disease. The CDR3 runs from the conserved cysteine through the conserved F or W. D genes are given only for firm matches. Only part of the rows carry a size: once, few, many, or a class if the clone is expanded.

few	TRBV19	TRBJ1-6	NA	TGTGCCAGTAAAATTGGGTTGGAAGACGGGTCACCCCTCCACTTT	CASKIGLEDGSPLHF
NA	TRBV27	TRBJ1-5	TRBD1	TGTGCCAGCAGACCCACAAATCTGGCAGGGGGTCTTATGCAGCCCCAGCATTTT	CASRPTNLAGGLMQPQHF
NA	TRBV5-4	TRBJ1-2	TRBD1	TGTGCCAGCAGCTCGGGACAGGGGGATTATGGCTACACCTTC	CASSSGQGDYGYTF
NA	TRBV29-1	TRBJ1-4	TRBD1	TGCAGCGTTGTAAGGACAGGGGATGAAAAACTGTTTTTT	CSVVRTGDEKLFF
NA	TRBV7-3	TRBJ1-2	TRBD1	TGTGCCAGCAGTCAGGGACAGGGCGATGGCTACACCTTC	CASSQGQGDGYTF
once	TRBV5-4	TRBJ1-6	NA	TGTGCCAGCAGCGAGAGCCAGGGGAATAATTCACCCCTCCACTTT	CASSESQGNNSPLHF
NA	TRBV6-6	TRBJ2-7	TRBD1	TGTGCCAGCAGTTACTCCCAGGGGGCGAGCGAGCAGTACTTC	CASSYSQGASEQYF
NA	TRBV19	TRBJ2-2	TRBD2	TGTGCCAGTAGTGGGACTAGCGCGAACACCGGGGAGCTGTTTTTT	CASSGTSANTGELFF
NA	TRBV7-8	TRBJ1-2	NA	TGTGCCAGCAGCCCGACAGGCGGTTCTGGCTACACCTTC	CASSPTGGSGYTF
once	TRBV19	TRBJ2-1	NA	TGTGCCAGTACCAATGAGGATGAGCAGTTCTTC	CASTNEDEQFF
NA	TRBV19	TRBJ2-7	NA	TGTGCCAGTAGTAATAGACAGGTCCTATCCTACGAGCAGTACTTC	CASSNRQVLSYEQYF
NA	TRBV15	TRBJ1-4	NA	TGTGCCACCAGTCCCCCAGGTCACAATGAAAAACTGTTTTTT	CATSPPGHNEKLFF
NA	TRBV12-5	TRBJ2-1	TRBD1	TGTGCTAGTGGGGACAGGGGGGCCAATGAGCAGTTCTTC	CASGDRGANEQFF
NA	TRBV7-9	TRBJ2-7	NA	TGTGCCAGCAGCCGCCAGGGAGGGCAGTACTTC	CASSRQGGQYF
NA	TRBV27	TRBJ1-6	TRBD1	TGTGCCAGCAGTCAGCCAAGACAGGGGGCGAATTCACCCCTCCACTTT	CASSQPRQGANSPLHF
NA	TRBV7-8	TRBJ2-3	TRBD2	TGTGCCAGCAGCTTACGGGCTAGCGGGTGGACTAGCACAGATACGCAGTATTTT	CASSLRASGWTSTDTQYF
NA	TRBV10-1	TRBJ2-7	NA	TGCGCCAGCAGTTATTCGGACACATCCTACGAGCAGTACTTC	CASSYSDTSYEQYF
NA	TRBV18	TRBJ1-2	NA	TGTGCCAGCTCACCCGACGGGAACTATGGCTACACCTTC	CASSPDGNYGYTF
NA	TRBV19	TRBJ2-1	NA	TGTGCCAGTAGTAATCTGGATTCTAGCGTGGCCTACAATGAGCAGTTCTTC	CASSNLDSSVAYNEQFF
few	TRBV24-1	TRBJ2-3	NA	TGTGCCACCAGTGACTCCCGAGGTCTGCGCGGTACTAGCACAGATACGCAGTATTTT	CATSDSRGLRGTSTDTQYF
NA	TRBV5-1	TRBJ2-2	TRBD1	TGCGCCAGCAGCTCGAGGACAGGGGGATTCACCGGGGAGCTGTTTTTT	CASSSRTGGFTGELFF
NA	TRBV6-2/TRBV6-3	TRBJ2-1	TRBD1	TGTGCCAGCAGTAAATACTCGGGACAGGGGGGGGATGAGCAGTTCTTC	CASSKYSGQGGDEQFF
few	TRBV2	TRBJ1-3	NA	TGTGCCAGCAGTGACCGGGGAACTGGAAACACCATATATTTT	CASSDRGTGNTIYF
NA	TRBV7-9	TRBJ2-2	TRBD1	TGTGCCAGCAGCTTATACAGGGGAGCCACCGGGGAGCTGTTTTTT	CASSLYRGATGELFF
NA	TRBV19	TRBJ2-3	NA	TGTGCCAGTAGTATCACCAGGCCTGGGACAGATACGCAGTATTTT	CASSITRPGTDTQYF
NA	TRBV5-5	TRBJ2-1	NA	TGTGCCAGCAGCTCCGATGAGACTATTTACAATGAGCAGTTCTTC	CASSSDETIYNEQFF
NA	TRBV30	TRBJ1-5	TRBD1	TGTGCCTGGAGTTCACCTAACCGGGACAGGGAAAGACAGCCCCAGCATTTT	CAWSSPNRDRERQPQHF
NA	TRBV29-1	TRBJ2-2	NA	TGCAGCGTGATCCAGGGAGGGGAGCTGTTTTTT	CSVIQGGELFF
NA	TRBV28	TRBJ2-1	NA	TGTGCCAGCAGTTTAGCAGGGGTACTAGCGAATGAGCAGTTCTTC	CASSLAGVLANEQFF
NA	TRBV7-9	TRBJ1-4	TRBD1	TGTGCCAGCAGCTTGGACAGGGCCCCGGTCCCAACTAATGAAAAACTGTTTTTT	CASSLDRAPVPTNEKLFF
NA	TRBV30	TRBJ2-1	TRBD2	TGTGCCTGGGGGGGACTAGCGGGAGCCCGCAATGAGCAGTTCTTC	CAWGGLAGARNEQFF
few	TRBV27	TRBJ2-7	TRBD2	TGTGCCAGCAGTTCTCCCTCAAGCGGGAGGGTCCGCGAGCAGTACTTC	CASSSPSSGRVREQYF
once	TRBV7-9	TRBJ2-3	NA	TGTGCCAGCAGTTCGGAAGCGGATACGCAGTATTTT	CASSSEADTQYF
NA	TRBV19	TRBJ2-1	NA	TGTGCCAGTACGAAAGCGGGTGAGAGGGGTAGCTCCTACAATGAGCAGTTCTTC	CASTKAGERGSSYNEQFF
NA	TRBV4-1	TRBJ2-7	TRBD2	TGCGCCAGCAGCTCGACTAGCGGAACAGACGAGCAGTACTTC	CASSSTSGTDEQYF
NA	TRBV2	TRBJ2-1	NA	TGTGCCAGCAGGCCTCTACCCTCCTACAATGAGCAGTTCTTC	CASRPLPSYNEQFF
NA	TRBV7-9	TRBJ2-1	NA	TGTGCCAGCAGCCGAGGAGGGTACAATGAGCAGTTCTTC	CASSRGGYNEQFF
few	TRBV6-5	TRBJ1-1	TRBD1	TGTGCCAGCAGCTCCCAACCAGGGGGAACTGAAGCTTTCTTT	CASSSQPGGTEAFF
once	TRBV4-2	TRBJ2-2	NA	TGTGCCAGCAGCCAAAATCGCGGGCCCGGGGAGCTGTTTTTT	CASSQNRGPGELFF
NA	TRBV3-1/TRBV3-2	TRBJ2-7	NA	TGTGCCAGCAGTCGCGGGGCGGACCTCTCCTACGAGCAGTACTTC	CASSRGADLSYEQYF
NA	TRBV27	TRBJ2-3	TRBD2	TGTGCCAGCAGTTCGGAGACTAGCGGGAGGCCAGATACGCAGTATTTT	CASSSETSGRPDTQYF
NA	TRBV6-5	TRBJ1-1	TRBD1	TGTGCCAGCAGCACAGGGGGCAACACTGAAGCTTTCTTT	CASSTGGNTEAFF
NA	TRBV7-2	TRBJ2-2	TRBD1	TGTGCCAGCAGCTTAGCTCGGACAGGGGGCCTCGGGGAGCTGTTTTTT	CASSLARTGGLGELFF
once	TRBV3-1/TRBV3-2	TRBJ2-7	TRBD1	TGTGCCAGCGAGGGGACAGGGGTAGGCGAGCAGTACTTC	CASEGTGVGEQYF
NA	TRBV7-2	TRBJ1-3	NA	TGTGCCAGCAGCCCTGGAGGGGTCTCTGGAAACACCATATATTTT	CASSPGGVSGNTIYF
NA	TRBV19	TRBJ2-5	TRBD2	TGTGCCAGTAGCCCCCGAGGAGCGGGAGGCATAGAGACCCAGTACTTC	CASSPRGAGGIETQYF
NA	TRBV19	TRBJ2-1	TRBD2	TGTGCCAGTAGTATTAGACCGGCGGGAGGGCCTTCCTACAATGAGCAGTTCTTC	CASSIRPAGGPSYNEQFF
NA	TRBV13	TRBJ2-1	TRBD2	TGTGCCAGCAGCTCCACCGGGACTACAAACAATGAGCAGTTCTTC	CASSSTGTTNNEQFF
NA	TRBV5-1	TRBJ2-1	TRBD1	TGCGCCAGCAGCTTGGCGGGACAGGCCTCCTACAATGAGCAGTTCTTC	CASSLAGQASYNEQFF
few	TRBV25-1	TRBJ2-7	TRBD1	TGTGCCAGCAGCCCTTCCGGGACAGGGTCCTACGAGCAGTACTTC	CASSPSGTGSYEQYF
NA	TRBV2	TRBJ2-5	NA	TGTGCCAGCAGTGGGAGCCGGGTTGCTGAGACCCAGTACTTC	CASSGSRVAETQYF
NA	TRBV5-8	TRBJ2-5	TRBD1	TGTGCCAGCAGCAGCGGACAGGGGAGGGGTGTAGAGACCCAGTACTTC	CASSSGQGRGVETQYF
NA	TRBV27	TRBJ1-5	NA	TGTGCCAGCAGTTTATCGTGGGCCGCGGGACAGCCCCAGCATTTT	CASSLSWAAGQPQHF
NA	TRBV25-1	TRBJ2-3	TRBD2	TGTGCCAGCAGTGAGTTGGGCGGGAGTACGGATACGCAGTATTTT	CASSELGGSTDTQYF
once	TRBV19	TRBJ2-6	TRBD1	TGTGCCAGTAGCGCCGGAGACAGGGCTGGGGCCAACGTCCTGACTTTC	CASSAGDRAGANVLTF